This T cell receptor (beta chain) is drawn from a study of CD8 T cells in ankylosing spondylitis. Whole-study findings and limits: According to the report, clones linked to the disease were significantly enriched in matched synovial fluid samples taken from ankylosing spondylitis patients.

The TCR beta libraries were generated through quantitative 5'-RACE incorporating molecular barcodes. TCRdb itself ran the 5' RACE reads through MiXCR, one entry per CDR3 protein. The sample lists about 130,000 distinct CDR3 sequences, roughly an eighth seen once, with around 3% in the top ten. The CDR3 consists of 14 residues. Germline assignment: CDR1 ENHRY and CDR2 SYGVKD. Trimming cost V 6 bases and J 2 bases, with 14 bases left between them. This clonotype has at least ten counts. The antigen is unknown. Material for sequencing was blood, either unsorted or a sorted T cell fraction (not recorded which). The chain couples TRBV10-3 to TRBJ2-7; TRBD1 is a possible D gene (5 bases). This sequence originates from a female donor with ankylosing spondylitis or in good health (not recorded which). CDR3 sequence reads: CAIRESGQAYEQYF. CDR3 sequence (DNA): TGTGCCATCAGGGAATCAGGACAAGCCTACGAGCAGTACTTC.